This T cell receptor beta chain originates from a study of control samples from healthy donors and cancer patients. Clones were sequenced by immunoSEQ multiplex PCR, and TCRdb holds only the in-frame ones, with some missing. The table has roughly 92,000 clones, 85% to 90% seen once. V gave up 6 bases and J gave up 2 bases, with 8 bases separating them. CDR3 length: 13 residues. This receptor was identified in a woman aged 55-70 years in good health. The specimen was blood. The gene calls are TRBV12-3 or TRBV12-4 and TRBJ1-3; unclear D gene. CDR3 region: CASSPLAGNTIYF. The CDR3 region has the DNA TGTGCCAGCAGCCCCCTGGCTGGAAACACCATATATTTT.